This is a list of T cell receptor beta chains from one sample in a study of cytomegalovirus exposure and HLA in healthy donors. Here immunoSEQ multiplex PCR was the method, and the copy in TCRdb shows in-frame clones only, minus some. The sample includes 100,000 to 150,000 clones, more than 75% of them seen just once. The specimen sequenced was PBMCs. All receptors derive from a young man in good health and CMV-seronegative. The CDR3 runs from the conserved cysteine through the conserved F or W. A D gene is named only where the DNA matches it firmly. The size of a clone is reported for some rows only, either as once, few or many, or as a class for expanded clones.

j_gene	v_gene	d_gene	abundance	CDR3aa	CDR3nt
TRBJ2-4	TRBV11-2	.	few	CASSRAGAGEIQYF	TGTGCCAGCAGCAGAGCAGGGGCGGGAGAAATTCAGTACTTC
TRBJ1-3	TRBV9	.	.	CASSPTTIHSGNTIYF	TGTGCCAGCAGCCCTACTACTATTCACTCTGGAAACACCATATATTTT
TRBJ2-3	TRBV7-2	.	.	CASSPWTLLDTQYF	TGTGCCAGCAGCCCCTGGACTCTTTTAGATACGCAGTATTTT
TRBJ1-1	TRBV2	.	.	CASSEPNTEAFF	TGTGCCAGCAGTGAACCTAACACTGAAGCTTTCTTT
TRBJ2-3	TRBV15	TRBD2	.	CATSVSGSSTDTQYF	TGTGCCACCAGCGTTAGCGGGAGTAGCACAGATACGCAGTATTTT
TRBJ1-1	TRBV7-7	.	.	CASSLVAGTEAFF	TGTGCCAGCAGCTTAGTGGCCGGGACTGAAGCTTTCTTT
TRBJ2-5	TRBV9	.	.	CASSVDEGHQETQYF	TGTGCCAGCAGCGTAGACGAGGGCCACCAAGAGACCCAGTACTTC
TRBJ1-5	TRBV27	TRBD1	.	CASSLGTGGHGNQPQHF	TGTGCCAGCAGTTTAGGGACAGGGGGCCATGGCAATCAGCCCCAGCATTTT
TRBJ1-1	TRBV6-6	TRBD1	few	CASRPGQGALNTEAFF	TGTGCCAGCAGGCCTGGACAGGGGGCTCTGAACACTGAAGCTTTCTTT
TRBJ2-1	TRBV15	TRBD1	.	CATSREQGLHNEQFF	TGTGCCACCAGCAGAGAACAGGGGCTCCACAATGAGCAGTTCTTC
TRBJ1-4	TRBV11-2	.	few	CASSPRDLGANEKLFF	TGTGCCAGCAGTCCCAGGGATTTAGGAGCTAATGAAAAACTGTTTTTT
TRBJ2-7	TRBV3-1/TRBV3-2	.	.	CACSPEQYF	TGTGCCTGCAGCCCGGAGCAGTACTTC
TRBJ1-2	TRBV19	.	.	CASSTINYGYTF	TGTGCCAGTAGTACCATTAACTATGGCTACACCTTC
TRBJ1-1	TRBV27	TRBD1	.	CASSLSLGQGANLNTEAFF	TGTGCCAGCAGTTTATCCCTCGGACAGGGGGCAAACCTGAACACTGAAGCTTTCTTT
TRBJ1-2	TRBV6-1	TRBD1	few	CASSDTGTDRGYTF	TGTGCCAGCAGTGATACAGGGACAGACCGCGGCTACACCTTC
TRBJ2-5	TRBV5-6	TRBD2	.	CASSPGGTSGGKETQYF	TGTGCCAGCAGCCCAGGGGGGACTAGCGGGGGGAAAGAGACCCAGTACTTC
TRBJ2-2	TRBV5-1	TRBD1	.	CASSLGQGLTGELFF	TGCGCCAGCAGCTTGGGACAGGGTTTGACCGGGGAGCTGTTTTTT
TRBJ1-5	TRBV7-9	.	.	CASSLVAGGQPQHF	TGTGCCAGCAGCTTAGTGGCCGGCGGCCAGCCCCAGCATTTT
TRBJ2-5	TRBV7-9	.	.	CASSSLTGWEEETQYF	TGTGCCAGCAGTTCACTGACAGGGTGGGAGGAGGAGACCCAGTACTTC
TRBJ2-1	TRBV18	.	.	CASSPPAGTGYNEQFF	TGTGCCAGCTCACCACCGGCGGGCACGGGCTACAATGAGCAGTTCTTC
TRBJ2-3	TRBV4-1	TRBD2	.	CASSQTPAGGPRDTQYF	TGCGCCAGCAGCCAAACCCCGGCGGGGGGGCCCCGGGATACGCAGTATTTT
TRBJ2-1	TRBV27	TRBD1	.	CASTMGTGGHEQFF	TGTGCCAGCACCATGGGGACAGGGGGGCATGAGCAGTTCTTC